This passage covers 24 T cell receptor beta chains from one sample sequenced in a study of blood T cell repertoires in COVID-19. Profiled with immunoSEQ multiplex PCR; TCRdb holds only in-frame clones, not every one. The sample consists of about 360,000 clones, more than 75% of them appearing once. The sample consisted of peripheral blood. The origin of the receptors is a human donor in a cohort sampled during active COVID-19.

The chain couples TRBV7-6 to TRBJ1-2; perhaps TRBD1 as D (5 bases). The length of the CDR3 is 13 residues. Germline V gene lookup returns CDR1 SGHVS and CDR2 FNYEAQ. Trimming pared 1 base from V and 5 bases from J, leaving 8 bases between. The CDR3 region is CASSLGGRYGYTF. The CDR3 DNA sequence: TGTGCCAGCAGCTTAGGGGGCCGTTATGGCTACACCTTC.

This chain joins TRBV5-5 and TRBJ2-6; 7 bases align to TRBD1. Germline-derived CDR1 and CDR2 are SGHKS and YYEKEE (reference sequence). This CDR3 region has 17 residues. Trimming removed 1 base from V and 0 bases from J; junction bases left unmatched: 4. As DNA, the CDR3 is TGTGCCAGCAGCTTGTGGGACAGTCGCTCTGGGGCCAACGTCCTGACTTTC. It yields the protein CASSLWDSRSGANVLTF.

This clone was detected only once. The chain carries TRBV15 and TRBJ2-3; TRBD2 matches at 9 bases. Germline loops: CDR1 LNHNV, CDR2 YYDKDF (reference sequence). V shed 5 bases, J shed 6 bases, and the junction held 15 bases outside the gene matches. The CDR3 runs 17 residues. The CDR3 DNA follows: TGTGCCACCAGCGTGGGACTAGCTCCCGAAGCAGGGGATACGCAGTATTTT. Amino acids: CATSVGLAPEAGDTQYF.

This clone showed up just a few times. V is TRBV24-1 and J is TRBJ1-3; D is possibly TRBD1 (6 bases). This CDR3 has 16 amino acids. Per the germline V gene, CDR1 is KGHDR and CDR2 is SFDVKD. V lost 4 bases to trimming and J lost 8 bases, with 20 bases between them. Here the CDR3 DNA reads TGTGCCACCAGTGAATCGGGACCCCAGGGGAACCACACCATATATTTT. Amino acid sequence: CATSESGPQGNHTIYF.

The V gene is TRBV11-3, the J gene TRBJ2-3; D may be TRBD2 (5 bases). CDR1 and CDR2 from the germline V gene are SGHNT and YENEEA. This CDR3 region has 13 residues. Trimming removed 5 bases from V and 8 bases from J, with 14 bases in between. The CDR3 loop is CASSLGGLGTQYF. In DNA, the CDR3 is TGTGCCAGCAGCCTAGGAGGACTGGGTACGCAGTATTTT. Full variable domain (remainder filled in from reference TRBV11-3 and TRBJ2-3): EAGVVQSPRYKIIEKKQPVAFWCNPISGHNTLYWYLQNLGQGPELLIRYENEEAVDDSQLPKDRFSAERLKGVDSTLKIQPAELGDSAVYLCASSLGGLGTQYFGPGTRLTVL.

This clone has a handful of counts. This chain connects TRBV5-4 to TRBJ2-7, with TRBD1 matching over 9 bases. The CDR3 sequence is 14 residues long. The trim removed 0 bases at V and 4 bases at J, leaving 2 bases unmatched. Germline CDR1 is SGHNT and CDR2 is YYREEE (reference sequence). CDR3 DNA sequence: TGTGCCAGCAGCTTGGCACAGGGGGCGTACGAGCAGTACTTC. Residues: CASSLAQGAYEQYF.

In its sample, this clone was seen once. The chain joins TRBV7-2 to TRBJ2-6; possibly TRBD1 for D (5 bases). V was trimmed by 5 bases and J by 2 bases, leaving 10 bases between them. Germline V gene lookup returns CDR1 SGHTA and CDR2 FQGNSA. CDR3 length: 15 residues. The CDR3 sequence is CASSPDRAGANVLTF. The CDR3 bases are TGTGCCAGCAGCCCCGACAGAGCTGGGGCCAACGTCCTGACTTTC.

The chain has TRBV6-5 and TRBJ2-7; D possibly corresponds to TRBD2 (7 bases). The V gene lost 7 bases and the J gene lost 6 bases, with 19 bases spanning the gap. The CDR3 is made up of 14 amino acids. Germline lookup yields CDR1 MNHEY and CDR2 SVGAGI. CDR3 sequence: CASILGGGPGEQYF. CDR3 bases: TGTGCCAGCATCCTAGGCGGGGGCCCTGGCGAGCAGTACTTC.

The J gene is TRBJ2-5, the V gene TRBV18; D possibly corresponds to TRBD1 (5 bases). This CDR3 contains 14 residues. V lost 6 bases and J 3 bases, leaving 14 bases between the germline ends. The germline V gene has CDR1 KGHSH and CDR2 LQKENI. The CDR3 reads CASSSDGREETQYF. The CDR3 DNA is TGTGCCAGCTCTTCAGACGGCAGGGAAGAGACCCAGTACTTC.

The CDR3 loop is CASSQVIAGELFF. The DNA for the CDR3 is TGCGCCAGCAGCCAAGTTATCGCCGGGGAGCTGTTTTTT. J is TRBJ2-2 and V is TRBV4-1; D is unclear. Germline V CDR1 and CDR2: MGHRA, YSYEKL. The CDR3 length is 13 residues. V was shortened by 1 base and J by 6 bases, with 6 bases between the two germline ends.

CDR3 nucleotide sequence: TGTGCCAGCAGCTTGATCGACGGGAGGGCTAGCACAGATACGCAGTATTTT. It translates to CASSLIDGRASTDTQYF. The chain uses TRBV5-6 and TRBJ2-3; TRBD2 matches 8 bases. This CDR3 is built from 17 residues. CDR1 SGHDT and CDR2 YYEEEE come from the germline V gene. Trimming at V came to 1 base and at J to 0 bases, leaving 7 bases not matched to a gene. The variable domain in full, with the rest retrieved from reference TRBV5-6 and TRBJ2-3, is DAGVTQSPTHLIKTRGQQVTLRCSPKSGHDTVSWYQQALGQGPQFIFQYYEEEERQRGNFPDRFSGHQFPNYSSELNVNALLLGDSALYLCASSLIDGRASTDTQYFGPGTRLTVL.

CDR3 DNA sequence: TGTGCCAGTAGTGTCGGACAGGACCAATATAGCAATCAGCCCCAGCATTTT. As protein: CASSVGQDQYSNQPQHF. The gene calls are TRBV19 and TRBJ1-5; the match to TRBD1 covers 7 bases. CDR1 LNHDA and CDR2 SQIVND come from the germline V gene (reference sequence). CDR3 length: 17 residues. V lost 5 bases and J lost 0; bases outside the gene matches: 10.

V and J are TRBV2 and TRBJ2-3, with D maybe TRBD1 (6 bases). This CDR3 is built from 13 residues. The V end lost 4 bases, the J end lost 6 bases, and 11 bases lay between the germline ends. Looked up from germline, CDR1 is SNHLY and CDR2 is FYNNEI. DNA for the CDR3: TGTGCCAGCAGTGTCCCTCAGGGGGATACGCAGTATTTT. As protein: CASSVPQGDTQYF. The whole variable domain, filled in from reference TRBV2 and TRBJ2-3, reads EPEVTQTPSHQVTQMGQEVILRCVPISNHLYFYWYRQILGQKVEFLVSFYNNEISEKSEIFDDQFSVERPDGSNFTLKIRSTKLEDSAMYFCASSVPQGDTQYFGPGTRLTVL.

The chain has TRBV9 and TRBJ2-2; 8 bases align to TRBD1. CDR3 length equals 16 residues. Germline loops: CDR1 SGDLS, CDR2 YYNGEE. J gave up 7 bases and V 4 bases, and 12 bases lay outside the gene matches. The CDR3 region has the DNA TGTGCCAGCAGCTCTCAGGGGGCGCAGGGTTACGGGGAGCTGTTTTTT. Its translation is CASSSQGAQGYGELFF.

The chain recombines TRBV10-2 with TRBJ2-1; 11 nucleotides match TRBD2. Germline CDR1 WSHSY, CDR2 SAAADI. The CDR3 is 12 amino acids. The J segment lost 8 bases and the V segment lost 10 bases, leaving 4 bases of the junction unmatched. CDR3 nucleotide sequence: TGCGCCATACTAGCGGGAGCGCATGAGCAGTTCTTC. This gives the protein CAILAGAHEQFF.

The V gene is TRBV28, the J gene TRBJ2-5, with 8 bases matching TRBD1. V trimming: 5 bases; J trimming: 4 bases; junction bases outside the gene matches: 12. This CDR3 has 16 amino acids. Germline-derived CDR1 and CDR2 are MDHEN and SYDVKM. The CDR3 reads CASSTNGQGAGETQYF. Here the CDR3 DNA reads TGTGCCAGCAGTACCAACGGACAGGGAGCAGGAGAGACCCAGTACTTC.

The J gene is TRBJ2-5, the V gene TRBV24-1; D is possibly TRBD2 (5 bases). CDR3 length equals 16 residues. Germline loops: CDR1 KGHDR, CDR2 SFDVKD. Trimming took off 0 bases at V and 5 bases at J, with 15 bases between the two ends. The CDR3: CATSDLHLGTSETQYF. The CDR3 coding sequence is TGTGCCACCAGTGATTTGCACCTAGGTACTAGTGAGACCCAGTACTTC.

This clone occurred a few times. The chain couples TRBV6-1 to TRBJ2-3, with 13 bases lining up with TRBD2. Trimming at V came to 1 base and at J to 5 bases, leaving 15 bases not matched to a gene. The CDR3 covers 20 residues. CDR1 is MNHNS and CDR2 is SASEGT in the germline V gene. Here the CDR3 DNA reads TGTGCCAGCAGTGAAGAGGAACTAGCGGGAGGGGTCAGTGCCCAAGATACGCAGTATTTT. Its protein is CASSEEELAGGVSAQDTQYF.

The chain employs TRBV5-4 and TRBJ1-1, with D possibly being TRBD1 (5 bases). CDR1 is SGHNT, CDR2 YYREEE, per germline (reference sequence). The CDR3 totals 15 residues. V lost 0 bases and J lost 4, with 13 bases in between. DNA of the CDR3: TGTGCCAGCAGCTTGGTGAGGGGAGGTACCACTGAAGCTTTCTTT. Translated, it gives CASSLVRGGTTEAFF.

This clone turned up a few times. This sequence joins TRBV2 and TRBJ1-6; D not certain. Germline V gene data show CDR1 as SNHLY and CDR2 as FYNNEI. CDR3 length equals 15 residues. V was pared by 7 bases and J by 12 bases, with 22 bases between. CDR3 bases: TGTGCCAGCATCATAGGGAACGTCATCGGGGAACCCCTCCACTTT. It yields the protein CASIIGNVIGEPLHF. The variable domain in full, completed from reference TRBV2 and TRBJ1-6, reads EPEVTQTPSHQVTQMGQEVILRCVPISNHLYFYWYRQILGQKVEFLVSFYNNEISEKSEIFDDQFSVERPDGSNFTLKIRSTKLEDSAMYFCASIIGNVIGEPLHFGNGTRLTVT.

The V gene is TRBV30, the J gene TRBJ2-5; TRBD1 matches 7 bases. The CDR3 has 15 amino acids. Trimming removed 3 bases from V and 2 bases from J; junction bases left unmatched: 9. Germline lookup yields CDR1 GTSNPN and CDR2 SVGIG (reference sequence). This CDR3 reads CAWRLRDREQETQYF. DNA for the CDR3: TGTGCCTGGAGGCTAAGGGACAGAGAGCAAGAGACCCAGTACTTC.

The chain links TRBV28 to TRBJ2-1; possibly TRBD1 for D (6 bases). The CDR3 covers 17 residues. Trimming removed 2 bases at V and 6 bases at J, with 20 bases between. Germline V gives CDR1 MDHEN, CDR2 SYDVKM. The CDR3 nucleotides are TGTGCCAGCAGTTTAGAGTTAGGGACATCTGGCACCAATGAGCAGTTCTTC. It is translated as CASSLELGTSGTNEQFF.

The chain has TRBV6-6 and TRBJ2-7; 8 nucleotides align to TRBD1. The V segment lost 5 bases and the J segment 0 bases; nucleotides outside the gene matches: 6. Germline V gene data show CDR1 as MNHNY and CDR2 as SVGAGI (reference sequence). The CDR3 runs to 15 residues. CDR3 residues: CASSPTGVSSYEQYF. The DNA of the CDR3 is TGTGCCAGCAGTCCGACAGGGGTTTCCTCCTACGAGCAGTACTTC.

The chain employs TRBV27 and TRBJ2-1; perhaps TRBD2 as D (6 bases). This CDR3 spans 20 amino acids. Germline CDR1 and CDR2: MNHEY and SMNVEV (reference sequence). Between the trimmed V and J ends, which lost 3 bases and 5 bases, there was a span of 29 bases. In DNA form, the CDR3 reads TGTGCCAGCAGTTTCGCCCTTGGAGATAGGGACTTTCTGTGGGACAATGAGCAGTTCTTC. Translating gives CASSFALGDRDFLWDNEQFF.